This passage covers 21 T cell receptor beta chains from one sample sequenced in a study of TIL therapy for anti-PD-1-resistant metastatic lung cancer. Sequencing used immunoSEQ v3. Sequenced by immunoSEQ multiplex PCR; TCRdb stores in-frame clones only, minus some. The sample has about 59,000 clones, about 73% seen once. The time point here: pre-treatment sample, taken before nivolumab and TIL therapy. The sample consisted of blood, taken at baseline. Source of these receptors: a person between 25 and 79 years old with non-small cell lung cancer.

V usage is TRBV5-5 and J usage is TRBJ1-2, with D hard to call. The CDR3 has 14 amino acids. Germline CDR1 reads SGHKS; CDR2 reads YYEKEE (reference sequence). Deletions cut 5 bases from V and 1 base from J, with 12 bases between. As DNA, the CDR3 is TGTGCCAGCAGTCAAAGGTCGGATAACTATGGCTACACCTTC. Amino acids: CASSQRSDNYGYTF.

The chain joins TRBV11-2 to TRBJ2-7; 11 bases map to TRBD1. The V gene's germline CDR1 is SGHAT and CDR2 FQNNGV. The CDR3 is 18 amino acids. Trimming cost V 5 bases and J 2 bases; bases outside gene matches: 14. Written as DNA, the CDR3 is TGTGCCAGCAGCCCGACGTCCCGGGACAGGGGGAGAGCCTACGAGCAGTACTTC. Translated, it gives CASSPTSRDRGRAYEQYF.

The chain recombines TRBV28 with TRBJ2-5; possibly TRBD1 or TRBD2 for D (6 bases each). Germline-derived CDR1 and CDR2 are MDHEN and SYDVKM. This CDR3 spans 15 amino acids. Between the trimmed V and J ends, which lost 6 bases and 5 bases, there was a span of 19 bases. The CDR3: CASSPPDRGLETQYF. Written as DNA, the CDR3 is TGTGCCAGCAGCCCCCCGGACCGGGGGCTCGAGACCCAGTACTTC.

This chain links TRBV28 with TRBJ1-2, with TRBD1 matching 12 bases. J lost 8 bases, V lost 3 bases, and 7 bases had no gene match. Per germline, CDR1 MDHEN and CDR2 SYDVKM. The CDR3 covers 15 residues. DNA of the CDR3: TGTGCCAGCAGTTTCCCACTCGGGACAGGGGGCGGCTACACCTTC. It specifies CASSFPLGTGGGYTF.

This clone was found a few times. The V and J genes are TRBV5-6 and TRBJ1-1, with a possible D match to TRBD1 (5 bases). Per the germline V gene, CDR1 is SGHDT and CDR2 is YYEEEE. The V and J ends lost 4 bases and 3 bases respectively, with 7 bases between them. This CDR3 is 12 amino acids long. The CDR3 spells CASSPQDTEAFF. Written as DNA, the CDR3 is TGTGCCAGCAGCCCACAGGACACTGAAGCTTTCTTT.

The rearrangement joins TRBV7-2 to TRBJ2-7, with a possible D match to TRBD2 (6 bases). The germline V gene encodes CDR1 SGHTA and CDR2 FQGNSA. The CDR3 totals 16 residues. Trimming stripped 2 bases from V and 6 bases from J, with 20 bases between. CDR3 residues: CASSLNPGRGVSEQYF. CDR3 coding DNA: TGTGCCAGCAGCTTAAACCCCGGGCGCGGGGTTAGCGAGCAGTACTTC.

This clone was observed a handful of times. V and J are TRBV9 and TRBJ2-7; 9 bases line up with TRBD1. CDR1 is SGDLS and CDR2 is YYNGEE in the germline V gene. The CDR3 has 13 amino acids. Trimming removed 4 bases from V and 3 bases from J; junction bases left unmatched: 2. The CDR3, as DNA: TGTGCCAGCAGCAAGGGACAGGGCTACGAGCAGTACTTC. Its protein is CASSKGQGYEQYF.

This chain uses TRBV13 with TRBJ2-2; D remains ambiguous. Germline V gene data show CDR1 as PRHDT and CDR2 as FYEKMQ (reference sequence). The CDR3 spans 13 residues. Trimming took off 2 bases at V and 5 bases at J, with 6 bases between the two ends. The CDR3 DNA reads TGTGCCAGCAGCTTACGGGTAACCGGGGAGCTGTTTTTT. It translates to CASSLRVTGELFF. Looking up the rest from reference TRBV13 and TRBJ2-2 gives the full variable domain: AAGVIQSPRHLIKEKRETATLKCYPIPRHDTVYWYQQGPGQDPQFLISFYEKMQSDKGSIPDRFSAQQFSDYHSELNMSSLELGDSALYFCASSLRVTGELFFGEGSRLTVL.

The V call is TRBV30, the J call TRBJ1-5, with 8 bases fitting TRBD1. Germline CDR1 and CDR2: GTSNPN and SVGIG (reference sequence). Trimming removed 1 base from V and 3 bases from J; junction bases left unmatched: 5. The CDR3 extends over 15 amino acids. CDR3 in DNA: TGTGCCTGGAGTGGCTGGGACAGGAACAATCAGCCCCAGCATTTT. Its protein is CAWSGWDRNNQPQHF.

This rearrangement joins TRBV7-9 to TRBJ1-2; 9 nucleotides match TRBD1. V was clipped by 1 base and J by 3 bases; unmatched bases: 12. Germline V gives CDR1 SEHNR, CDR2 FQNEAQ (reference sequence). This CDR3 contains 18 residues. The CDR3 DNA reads TGTGCCAGCAGCTTAGGATTCCGCGGGGACAGGGCGTACTATGGCTACACCTTC. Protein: CASSLGFRGDRAYYGYTF.

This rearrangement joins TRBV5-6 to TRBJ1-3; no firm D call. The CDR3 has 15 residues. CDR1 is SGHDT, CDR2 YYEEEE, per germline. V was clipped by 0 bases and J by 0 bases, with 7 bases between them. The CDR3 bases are TGTGCCAGCAGCTTGGGCAGGAGCTCTGGAAACACCATATATTTT. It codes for CASSLGRSSGNTIYF.

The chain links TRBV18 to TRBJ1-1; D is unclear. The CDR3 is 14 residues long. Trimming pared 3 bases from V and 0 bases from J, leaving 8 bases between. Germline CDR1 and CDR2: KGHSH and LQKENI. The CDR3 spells CASSPARLNTEAFF. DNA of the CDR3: TGTGCCAGCTCACCTGCCAGACTGAACACTGAAGCTTTCTTT. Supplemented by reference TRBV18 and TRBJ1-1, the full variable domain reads NAGVMQNPRHLVRRRGQEARLRCSPMKGHSHVYWYRQLPEEGLKFMVYLQKENIIDESGMPKERFSAEFPKEGPSILRIQQVVRGDSAAYFCASSPARLNTEAFFGQGTRLTVV.

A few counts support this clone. As DNA, the CDR3 is TGTGCCAGCAGTTTATGGGTTAACACTGAAGCTTTCTTT. It codes for CASSLWVNTEAFF. The chain uses TRBV28 and TRBJ1-1; D remains unclear. CDR3 length equals 13 residues. CDR1 MDHEN and CDR2 SYDVKM come from the germline V gene. V lost 0 bases and J lost 2, with 4 bases in between. The full variable domain, rest sourced from reference TRBV28 and TRBJ1-1, is DVKVTQSSRYLVKRTGEKVFLECVQDMDHENMFWYRQDPGLGLRLIYFSYDVKMKEKGDIPEGYSVSREKKERFSLILESASTNQTSMYLCASSLWVNTEAFFGQGTRLTVV.

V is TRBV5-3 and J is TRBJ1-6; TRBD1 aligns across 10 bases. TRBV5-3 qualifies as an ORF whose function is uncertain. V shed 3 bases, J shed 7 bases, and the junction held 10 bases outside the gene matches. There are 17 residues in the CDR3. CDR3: CARSWNPDRGYNSPLHF. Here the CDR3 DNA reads TGTGCCAGAAGCTGGAACCCGGACAGGGGGTACAATTCACCCCTCCACTTT.

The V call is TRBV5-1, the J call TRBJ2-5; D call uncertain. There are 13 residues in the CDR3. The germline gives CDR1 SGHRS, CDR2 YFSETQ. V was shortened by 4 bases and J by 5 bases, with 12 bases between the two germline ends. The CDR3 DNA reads TGCGCCAGCAGCCTGACGCTGGGGGAGACCCAGTACTTC. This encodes CASSLTLGETQYF.

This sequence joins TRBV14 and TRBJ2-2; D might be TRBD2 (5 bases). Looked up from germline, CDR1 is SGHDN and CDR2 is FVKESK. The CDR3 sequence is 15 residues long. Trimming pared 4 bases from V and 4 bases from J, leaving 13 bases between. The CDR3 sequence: CASSRIREGTGELFF. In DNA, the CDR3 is TGTGCCAGCAGCCGAATCCGAGAGGGCACCGGGGAGCTGTTTTTT.

CDR3 sequence reads: CASSHHTGEAKNIQYF. CDR3 DNA sequence: TGCGCCAGCAGCCATCACACAGGGGAGGCCAAAAACATTCAGTACTTC. V and J are TRBV4-1 and TRBJ2-4, with TRBD1 matching 7 bases. Germline V lookup: CDR1 MGHRA, CDR2 YSYEKL. The ends lost 3 bases at V and 1 base at J; junction bases unmatched: 6. The CDR3 consists of 16 residues.

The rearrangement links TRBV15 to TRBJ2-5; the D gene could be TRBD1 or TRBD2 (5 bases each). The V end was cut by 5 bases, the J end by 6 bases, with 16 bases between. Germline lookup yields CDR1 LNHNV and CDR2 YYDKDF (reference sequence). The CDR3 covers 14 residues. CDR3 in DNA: TGTGCCACCAGCGCCCGACAGTCGGGGAAGACCCAGTACTTC. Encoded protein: CATSARQSGKTQYF.

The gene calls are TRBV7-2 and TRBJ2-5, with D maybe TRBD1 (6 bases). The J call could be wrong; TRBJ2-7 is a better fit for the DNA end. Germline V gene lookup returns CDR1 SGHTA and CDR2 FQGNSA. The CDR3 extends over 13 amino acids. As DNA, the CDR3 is TGTGCCAGCAGCTTGGACAGAGCCTACGAGCAGTACTTC. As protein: CASSLDRAYEQYF.

The CDR3 sequence is CSGGTGETGYTF. Here the CDR3 DNA reads TGCAGCGGGGGGACAGGGGAGACGGGCTACACCTTC. The rearrangement links TRBV29-1 to TRBJ1-2, with 10 bases lining up with TRBD1. After removal of 7 bases from V and 8 bases from J, the junction contained 7 bases not matched to a gene. Germline V gives CDR1 SQVTM, CDR2 ANQGSEA. There are 12 residues in the CDR3.

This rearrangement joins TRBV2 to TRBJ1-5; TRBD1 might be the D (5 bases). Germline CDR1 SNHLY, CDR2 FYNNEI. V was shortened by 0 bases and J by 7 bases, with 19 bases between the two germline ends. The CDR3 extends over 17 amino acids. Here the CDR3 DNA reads TGTGCCAGCAGTGAAGCCTTCGGCCGGGCCCAGGGCCAGCCCCAGCATTTT. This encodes CASSEAFGRAQGQPQHF.